This TCR beta chain was recorded in a study of blood T cell repertoires in COVID-19. Overall study: The samples span acute and convalescent COVID-19 from the United States, Italy and Spain. Nucleic acid was either cDNA or gDNA, and it came from T cells, B-cell-depleted T cells, or PBMCs.

Methods used by the authors: The authors estimated nucleated cell counts from reference gene primer amplification. TCRdb keeps only in-frame clones here, not all; method: immunoSEQ multiplex PCR. V and J calls and clone size are those listed in that table; D and trimming were worked out from the DNA. The table shows 85,000 to 95,000 clones, with approximately 76% occurring only once. This clone occurred once. The source is a man between 65 and 85 years old with acute or convalescent COVID-19. Sequencing was done on a sample of peripheral blood.

The CDR3: CASKDSQRNTEAFF. The CDR3 DNA sequence: TGTGCCAGTAAGGACAGCCAGAGGAACACTGAAGCTTTCTTT. This sequence joins TRBV19 and TRBJ1-1; TRBD1 might be the D (6 bases). Germline CDR1 LNHDA, CDR2 SQIVND (reference sequence). Trimming shortened V by 7 bases and J by 1 base, and 13 bases separated the two germline ends. CDR3 size: 14 residues.